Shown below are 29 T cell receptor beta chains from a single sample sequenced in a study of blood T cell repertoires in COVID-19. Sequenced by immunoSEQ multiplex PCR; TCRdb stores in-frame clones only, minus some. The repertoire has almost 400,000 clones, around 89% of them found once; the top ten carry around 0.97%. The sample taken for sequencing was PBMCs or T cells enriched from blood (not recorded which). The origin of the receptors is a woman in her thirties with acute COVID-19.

The CDR3 DNA is TGTGCCAGCAGTTTGATCCCCGACTCTTACGGTGGCTACACCTTC. It encodes CASSLIPDSYGGYTF. The V call is TRBV28, the J call TRBJ1-2; D uncertain. V was trimmed by 3 bases and J by 7 bases, leaving 18 bases between them. Germline-derived CDR1 and CDR2 are MDHEN and SYDVKM. The length of the CDR3 is 15 residues.

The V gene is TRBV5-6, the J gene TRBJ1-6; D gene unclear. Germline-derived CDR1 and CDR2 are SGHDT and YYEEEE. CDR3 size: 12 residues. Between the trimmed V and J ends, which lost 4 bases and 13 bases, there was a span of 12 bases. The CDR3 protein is CASSLGSQPLHF. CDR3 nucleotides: TGTGCCAGCAGCCTCGGGTCCCAGCCCCTCCACTTT.

The CDR3 bases are TGTGCCAGCAGCTTATTAGTTGGTAGTGAAAAACTGTTTTTT. Amino acid sequence: CASSLLVGSEKLFF. This rearrangement joins TRBV11-2 to TRBJ1-4; D is ambiguous. The CDR3 contains 14 residues. Germline values: CDR1 SGHAT, CDR2 FQNNGV. Between the trimmed V and J ends, which lost 2 bases and 7 bases, there was a span of 11 bases.

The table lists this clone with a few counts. DNA of the CDR3: TGTGCCAGCTCACCCAACCTTGCTAGCACTGAAGCTTTCTTT. It codes for CASSPNLASTEAFF. The chain couples TRBV18 to TRBJ1-1, with D unresolved. V was pared by 3 bases and J by 4 bases, with 12 bases between. The CDR3 is 14 amino acids. The germline V gene has CDR1 KGHSH and CDR2 LQKENI.

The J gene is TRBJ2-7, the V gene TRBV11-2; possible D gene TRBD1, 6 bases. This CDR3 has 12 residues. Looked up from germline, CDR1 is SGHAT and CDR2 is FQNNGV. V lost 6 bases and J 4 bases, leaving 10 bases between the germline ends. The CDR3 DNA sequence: TGTGCCAGCAGGGGGGACAAATACGAGCAGTACTTC. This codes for CASRGDKYEQYF.

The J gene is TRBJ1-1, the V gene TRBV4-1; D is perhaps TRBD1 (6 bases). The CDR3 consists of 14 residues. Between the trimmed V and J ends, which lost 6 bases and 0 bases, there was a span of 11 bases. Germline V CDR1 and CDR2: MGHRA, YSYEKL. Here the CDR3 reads CASSRTVLNTEAFF. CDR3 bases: TGCGCCAGCAGTCGGACAGTTCTGAACACTGAAGCTTTCTTT.

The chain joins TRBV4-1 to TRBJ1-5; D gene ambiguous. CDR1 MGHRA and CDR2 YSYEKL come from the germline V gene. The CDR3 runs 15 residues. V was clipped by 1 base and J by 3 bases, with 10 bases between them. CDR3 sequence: CASSQVHASNQPQHF. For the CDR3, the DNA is TGCGCCAGCAGCCAAGTACACGCATCCAATCAGCCCCAGCATTTT.

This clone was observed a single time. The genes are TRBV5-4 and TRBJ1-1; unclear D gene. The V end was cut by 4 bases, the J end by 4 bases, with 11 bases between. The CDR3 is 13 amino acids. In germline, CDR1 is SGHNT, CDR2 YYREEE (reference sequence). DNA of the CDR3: TGTGCCAGCAGCCGCAAGGCGGGCACTGAAGCTTTCTTT. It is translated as CASSRKAGTEAFF. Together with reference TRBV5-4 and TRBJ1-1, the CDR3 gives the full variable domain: ETGVTQSPTHLIKTRGQQVTLRCSSQSGHNTVSWYQQALGQGPQFIFQYYREEENGRGNFPPRFSGLQFPNYSSELNVNALELDDSALYLCASSRKAGTEAFFGQGTRLTVV.

The CDR3 is CASSEEWTGGNTIYF. CDR3 in DNA: TGTGCCAGCAGTGAAGAATGGACAGGGGGAAACACCATATATTTT. This chain joins TRBV2 and TRBJ1-3, with TRBD1 matching 8 bases. There are 15 residues in the CDR3. With V trimmed by 1 base and J by 4 bases, 3 bases remained unmatched. Germline loops: CDR1 SNHLY, CDR2 FYNNEI. The variable domain in full, completed from reference TRBV2 and TRBJ1-3, reads EPEVTQTPSHQVTQMGQEVILRCVPISNHLYFYWYRQILGQKVEFLVSFYNNEISEKSEIFDDQFSVERPDGSNFTLKIRSTKLEDSAMYFCASSEEWTGGNTIYFGEGSWLTVV.

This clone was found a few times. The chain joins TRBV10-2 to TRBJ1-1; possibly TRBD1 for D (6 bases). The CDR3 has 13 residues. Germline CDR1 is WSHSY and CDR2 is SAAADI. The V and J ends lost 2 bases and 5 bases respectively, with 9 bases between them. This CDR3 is CASSEGGATEAFF. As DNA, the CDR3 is TGCGCCAGCAGTGAGGGGGGGGCTACTGAAGCTTTCTTT.

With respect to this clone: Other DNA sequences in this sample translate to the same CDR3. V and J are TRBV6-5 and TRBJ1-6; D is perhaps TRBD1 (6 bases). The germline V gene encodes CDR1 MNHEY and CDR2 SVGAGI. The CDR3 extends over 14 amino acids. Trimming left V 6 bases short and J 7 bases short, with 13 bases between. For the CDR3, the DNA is TGTGCCAGCAGCAGAACAGGGACGAATTCACCCCTCCACTTT. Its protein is CASSRTGTNSPLHF.

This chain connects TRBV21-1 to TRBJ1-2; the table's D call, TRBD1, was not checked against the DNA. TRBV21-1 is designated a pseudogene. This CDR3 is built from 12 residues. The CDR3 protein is CASSKEHSGYTF. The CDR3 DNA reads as TGTGCCAGCAGCAAAGAACACAGTGGCTACACCTTC.

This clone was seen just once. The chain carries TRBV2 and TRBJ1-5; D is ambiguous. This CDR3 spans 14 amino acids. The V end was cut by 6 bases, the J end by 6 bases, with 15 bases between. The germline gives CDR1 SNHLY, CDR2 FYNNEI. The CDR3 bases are TGTGCCAGCAGGCCTCAGACGGGTATTCAGCCCCAGCATTTT. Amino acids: CASRPQTGIQPQHF.

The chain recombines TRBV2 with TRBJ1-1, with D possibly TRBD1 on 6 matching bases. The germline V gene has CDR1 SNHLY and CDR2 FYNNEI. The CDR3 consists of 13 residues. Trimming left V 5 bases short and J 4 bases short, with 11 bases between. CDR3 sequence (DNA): TGTGCCAGCAGTATTACAGGGCGCACTGAAGCTTTCTTT. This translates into CASSITGRTEAFF.

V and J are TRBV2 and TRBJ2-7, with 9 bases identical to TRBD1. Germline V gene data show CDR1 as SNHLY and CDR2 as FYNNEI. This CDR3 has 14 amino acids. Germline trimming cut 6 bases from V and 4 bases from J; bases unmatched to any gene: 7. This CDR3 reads CASRGQGGPYEQYF. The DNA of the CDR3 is TGTGCCAGCAGGGGACAGGGTGGGCCTTACGAGCAGTACTTC.

CDR3 loop: CSVGGDFLNTEAFF. CDR3 sequence (DNA): TGCAGCGTTGGGGGGGACTTTTTGAACACTGAAGCTTTCTTT. The V call is TRBV29-1, the J call TRBJ1-1, with D perhaps matching TRBD1 (5 bases). The CDR3 covers 14 residues. CDR1 and CDR2 from the germline V gene are SQVTM and ANQGSEA. V was cut by 4 bases and J by 0 bases, with 12 bases left in between.

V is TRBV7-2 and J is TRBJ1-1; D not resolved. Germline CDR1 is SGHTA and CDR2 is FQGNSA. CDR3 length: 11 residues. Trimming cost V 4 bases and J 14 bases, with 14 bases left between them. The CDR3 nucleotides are TGTGCCAGCAGCTCACCCTCGGGTGCCTTCTTT. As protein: CASSSPSGAFF.

The chain's CDR3 is CASRSGQGGDSPLHF. The CDR3 coding sequence is TGTGCCAGCAGGTCGGGACAGGGGGGCGATTCACCCCTCCACTTT. The chain carries TRBV2 and TRBJ1-6, with 11 positions matching TRBD1. Germline trimming cut 6 bases from V and 8 bases from J; bases unmatched to any gene: 6. The germline V gene encodes CDR1 SNHLY and CDR2 FYNNEI. The CDR3 sequence is 15 residues long.

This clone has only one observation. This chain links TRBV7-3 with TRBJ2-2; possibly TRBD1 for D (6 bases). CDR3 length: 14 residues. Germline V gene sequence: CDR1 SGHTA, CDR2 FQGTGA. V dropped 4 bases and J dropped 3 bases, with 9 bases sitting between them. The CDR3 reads CASSSDSYTGELFF. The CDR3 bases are TGTGCCAGCAGCTCGGACAGTTACACCGGGGAGCTGTTTTTT.

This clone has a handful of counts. The DNA of the CDR3 is TGCGCCAGCAGCTTGCAGGGGGTCGGCGAGCAGTACTTC. Residues: CASSLQGVGEQYF. The chain is built from TRBV5-1 and TRBJ2-7; 7 nucleotides line up with TRBD1. This CDR3 comprises 13 residues. With 1 base clipped from V and 6 bases from J, the junction kept 4 bases outside the gene matches. The germline CDR1 and CDR2 sequences are SGHRS and YFSETQ.

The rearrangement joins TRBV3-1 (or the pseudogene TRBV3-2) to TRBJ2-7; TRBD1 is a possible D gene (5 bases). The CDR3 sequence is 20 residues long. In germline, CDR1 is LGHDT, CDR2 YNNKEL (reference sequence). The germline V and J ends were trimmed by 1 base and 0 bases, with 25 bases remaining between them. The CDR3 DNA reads TGTGCCAGCAGCCAAGCCTTAAGGGGCACCTTGCAGGGCACCTCCTACGAGCAGTACTTC. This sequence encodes CASSQALRGTLQGTSYEQYF.

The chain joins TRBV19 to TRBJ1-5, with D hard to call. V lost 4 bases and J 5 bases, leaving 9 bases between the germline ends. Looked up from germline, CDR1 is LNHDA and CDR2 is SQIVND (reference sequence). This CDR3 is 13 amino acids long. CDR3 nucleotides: TGTGCCAGTAGTACCTTTTCCGATCAGCCCCAGCATTTT. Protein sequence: CASSTFSDQPQHF.

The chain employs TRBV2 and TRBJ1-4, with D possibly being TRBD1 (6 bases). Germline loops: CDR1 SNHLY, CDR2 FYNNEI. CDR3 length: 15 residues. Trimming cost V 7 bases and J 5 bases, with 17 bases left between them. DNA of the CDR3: TGTGCCAGCAACGGGATGGGCAGGGGAAATGAAAAACTGTTTTTT. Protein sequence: CASNGMGRGNEKLFF.

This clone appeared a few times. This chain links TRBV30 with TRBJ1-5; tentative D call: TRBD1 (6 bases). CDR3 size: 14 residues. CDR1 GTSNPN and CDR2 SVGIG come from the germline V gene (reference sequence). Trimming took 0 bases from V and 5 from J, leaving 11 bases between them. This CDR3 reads CAWSVRGGDQPQHF. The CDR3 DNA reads TGTGCCTGGAGTGTACGAGGGGGAGATCAGCCCCAGCATTTT.

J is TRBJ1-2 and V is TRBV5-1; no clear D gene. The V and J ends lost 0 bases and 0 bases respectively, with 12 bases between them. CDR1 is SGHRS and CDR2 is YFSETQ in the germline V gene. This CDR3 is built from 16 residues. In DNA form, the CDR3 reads TGCGCCAGCAGCTTGGTGGTGACATCAGCTAACTATGGCTACACCTTC. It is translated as CASSLVVTSANYGYTF.

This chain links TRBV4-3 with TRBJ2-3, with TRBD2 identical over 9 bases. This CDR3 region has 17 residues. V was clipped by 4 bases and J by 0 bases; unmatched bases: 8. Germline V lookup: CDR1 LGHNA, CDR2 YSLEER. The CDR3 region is CASSPAMAGGSTDTQYF. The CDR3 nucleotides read TGCGCCAGCAGCCCCGCGATGGCGGGGGGGAGCACAGATACGCAGTATTTT.

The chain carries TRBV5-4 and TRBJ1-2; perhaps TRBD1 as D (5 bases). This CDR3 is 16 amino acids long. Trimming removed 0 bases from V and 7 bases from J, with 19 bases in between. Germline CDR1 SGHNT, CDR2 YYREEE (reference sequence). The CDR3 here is CASSLAGMGGVAGYTF. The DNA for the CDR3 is TGTGCCAGCAGCTTGGCCGGGATGGGGGGGGTTGCTGGCTACACCTTC. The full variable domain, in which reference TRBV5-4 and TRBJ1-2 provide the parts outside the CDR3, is ETGVTQSPTHLIKTRGQQVTLRCSSQSGHNTVSWYQQALGQGPQFIFQYYREEENGRGNFPPRFSGLQFPNYSSELNVNALELDDSALYLCASSLAGMGGVAGYTFGSGTRLTVV.

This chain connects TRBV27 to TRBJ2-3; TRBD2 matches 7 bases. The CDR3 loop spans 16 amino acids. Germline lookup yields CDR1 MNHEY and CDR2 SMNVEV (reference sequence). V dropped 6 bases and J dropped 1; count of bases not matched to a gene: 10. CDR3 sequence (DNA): TGTGCCAGCAGATTAAACGGGGGGTCCCGCACAGATACGCAGTATTTT. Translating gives CASRLNGGSRTDTQYF.

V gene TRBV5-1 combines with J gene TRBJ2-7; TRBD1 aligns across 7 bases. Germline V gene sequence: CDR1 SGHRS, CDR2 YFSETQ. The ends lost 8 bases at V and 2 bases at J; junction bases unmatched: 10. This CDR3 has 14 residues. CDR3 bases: TGCGCCAGTTCTGAGCCGGGACAGCCCTACGAGCAGTACTTC. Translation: CASSEPGQPYEQYF.